The 15 T cell receptor beta chains below were found in one sample sequenced in a study of T cell changes during pregnancy in multiple sclerosis. The data were produced by immunoSEQ multiplex PCR, yet TCRdb's version contains in-frame clones alone and is incomplete. The sample contains about 38,000 clones, almost 90% of which appear only once. Sequenced here: CD4+ T cells from peripheral blood mononuclear cells, sampled in the second trimester of pregnancy. The receptors were sampled from a female donor with multiple sclerosis, enrolled in a pregnancy study.

V gene TRBV18 combines with J gene TRBJ2-7, with TRBD1 matching over 7 bases. CDR3 length: 20 residues. Trimming removed 2 bases from V and 2 bases from J; junction bases left unmatched: 21. Germline loops: CDR1 KGHSH, CDR2 LQKENI. CDR3 sequence reads: CASSPFTVLPGQLQTYEQYF. In nucleotides, the CDR3 is TGTGCCAGCTCACCATTCACAGTACTACCGGGACAGCTACAGACCTACGAGCAGTACTTC.

In its sample, this clone was seen once. The rearrangement joins TRBV27 to TRBJ2-7; TRBD2 aligns across 13 bases. The V gene end was trimmed by 1 base and the J gene end by 6 bases; junction bases not matched to a gene: 12. The CDR3 runs 18 residues. In germline, CDR1 is MNHEY, CDR2 SMNVEV (reference sequence). The CDR3 region is CASSLYRLTGTSGVEQYF. DNA for the CDR3: TGTGCCAGCAGTTTATACCGTCTTACCGGGACTAGCGGGGTCGAGCAGTACTTC.

In its sample, this clone was seen once. Here the CDR3 DNA reads TGTGCCAGTACAGGGAACACCGGGGAGCTGTTTTTT. It specifies CASTGNTGELFF. The gene calls are TRBV19 and TRBJ2-2; D not resolved. Germline-derived CDR1 and CDR2 are LNHDA and SQIVND (reference sequence). Between the trimmed V and J ends, which lost 7 bases and 1 base, there was a span of 4 bases. This CDR3 comprises 12 residues.

This chain links TRBV6-5 with TRBJ2-3; D remains ambiguous. The CDR3 sequence is 16 residues long. With 0 bases removed from V and 1 base from J, the gap between germline ends came to 11 bases. Germline assignment: CDR1 MNHEY and CDR2 SVGAGI. CDR3 DNA sequence: TGTGCCAGCAGTTACTCGACTGGGTTACGCACAGATACGCAGTATTTT. It codes for CASSYSTGLRTDTQYF.

The rearrangement links TRBV5-1 to TRBJ2-1, with 7 bases that match TRBD2. Trimming cost V 1 base and J 2 bases; bases outside gene matches: 12. There are 18 residues in the CDR3. Germline lookup yields CDR1 SGHRS and CDR2 YFSETQ. CDR3 region: CASSLRLAADPTYNEQFF. CDR3 nucleotides: TGCGCCAGCAGCTTGAGGCTAGCGGCTGACCCTACCTACAATGAGCAGTTCTTC.

The chain uses TRBV5-6 and TRBJ2-3; 8 positions agree with TRBD2. Germline CDR1 and CDR2: SGHDT and YYEEEE. The CDR3 sequence is 17 residues long. The trim removed 4 bases at V and 0 bases at J, leaving 10 bases unmatched. CDR3 loop: CASSRRRGAISTDTQYF. CDR3 DNA sequence: TGTGCCAGCAGCCGGAGGCGGGGGGCTATCAGCACAGATACGCAGTATTTT. The full variable domain, rest sourced from reference TRBV5-6 and TRBJ2-3, is DAGVTQSPTHLIKTRGQQVTLRCSPKSGHDTVSWYQQALGQGPQFIFQYYEEEERQRGNFPDRFSGHQFPNYSSELNVNALLLGDSALYLCASSRRRGAISTDTQYFGPGTRLTVL.

This chain joins TRBV5-4 and TRBJ1-1, with D unresolved. V was shortened by 2 bases and J by 1 base, with 6 bases between the two germline ends. CDR3 length: 13 residues. Germline CDR1 is SGHNT and CDR2 is YYREEE (reference sequence). DNA of the CDR3: TGTGCCAGCAGCTTCGGTGGGAACACTGAAGCTTTCTTT. Translating gives CASSFGGNTEAFF.

This clone appeared a few times. CDR3 amino acids: CASSLSSAGPGGLTAYEQYF. As DNA, the CDR3 is TGCGCCAGCAGCTTGTCTTCCGCCGGTCCTGGGGGACTAACAGCCTACGAGCAGTACTTC. V and J are TRBV5-1 and TRBJ2-7, with 7 positions matching TRBD2. The CDR3 totals 20 residues. V trimming: 1 base; J trimming: 2 bases; junction bases outside the gene matches: 21. Per germline, CDR1 SGHRS and CDR2 YFSETQ.

This chain links TRBV6-1 with TRBJ2-6; 10 bases agree with TRBD1. Unmatched junction bases numbered 6, after V lost 4 bases and J lost 0 bases. Germline-derived CDR1 and CDR2 are MNHNS and SASEGT. The CDR3 covers 18 residues. CDR3 in DNA: TGTGCCAGCAGTGGGGGGGGACAGGGGCCCTCTGGGGCCAACGTCCTGACTTTC. Encoded protein: CASSGGGQGPSGANVLTF.

This chain joins TRBV11-3 and TRBJ2-1; TRBD2 agrees at 8 bases. J was trimmed by 4 bases and V by 5 bases; bases with no gene match: 4. Germline lookup yields CDR1 SGHNT and CDR2 YENEEA. The CDR3 runs 14 residues. This CDR3 is CASSPLADYNEQFF. CDR3 nucleotides: TGTGCCAGCAGCCCACTAGCGGATTACAATGAGCAGTTCTTC.

J is TRBJ2-1 and V is TRBV19, with 9 bases that match TRBD2. Germline values: CDR1 LNHDA, CDR2 SQIVND (reference sequence). The J segment lost 9 bases and the V segment lost 4 bases, leaving 13 bases of the junction unmatched. This CDR3 spans 16 amino acids. This CDR3 reads CASSTPSSGSRTEQFF. The CDR3 DNA is TGTGCCAGTAGTACCCCTAGTAGCGGGAGTAGGACTGAGCAGTTCTTC.

V is TRBV7-2 and J is TRBJ2-4; tentative D call: TRBD1 (5 bases). The germline V gene encodes CDR1 SGHTA and CDR2 FQGNSA. CDR3 length: 16 residues. Trimming took off 1 base at V and 0 bases at J, with 10 bases between the two ends. The CDR3 here is CASSLEGVGAKNIQYF. The DNA of the CDR3 is TGTGCCAGCAGCTTAGAAGGGGTGGGAGCCAAAAACATTCAGTACTTC. Combining the CDR3 with reference TRBV7-2 and TRBJ2-4 gives the whole variable domain GAGVSQSPSNKVTEKGKDVELRCDPISGHTALYWYRQSLGQGLEFLIYFQGNSAPDKSGLPSDRFSAERTGGSVSTLTIQRTQQEDSAVYLCASSLEGVGAKNIQYFGAGTRLSVL.

The chain recombines TRBV4-2 with TRBJ2-5, with D possibly matching TRBD2 (6 bases). Germline CDR1 is LGHNA and CDR2 is YNFKEQ. This CDR3 has 15 residues. Trimming removed 1 base at V and 5 bases at J, with 14 bases between. CDR3 loop: CASSQGGEVEETQYF. CDR3 in DNA: TGTGCCAGCAGCCAAGGGGGGGAGGTAGAGGAGACCCAGTACTTC.

The chain combines TRBV9 with TRBJ2-1; the match to TRBD2 covers 9 bases. The CDR3 loop spans 17 amino acids. Per germline, CDR1 SGDLS and CDR2 YYNGEE. V shed 0 bases and J 7 bases; nucleotides not matched to a gene: 11. The CDR3 spells CASSVDGVAGVRNEQFF. CDR3 in DNA: TGTGCCAGCAGCGTAGACGGGGTAGCGGGAGTCAGAAATGAGCAGTTCTTC.

The V and J genes are TRBV7-6 and TRBJ2-1; 9 bases are a match to TRBD1. The CDR3 is made up of 17 amino acids. V was clipped by 5 bases and J by 9 bases; unmatched bases: 17. Germline CDR1 and CDR2: SGHVS and FNYEAQ. CDR3 sequence reads: CASSRRTGDPNAAEQFF. The CDR3 DNA reads TGTGCCAGCAGCAGGCGGACAGGGGATCCCAATGCGGCTGAGCAGTTCTTC.